These 16 T cell receptor beta chains were sequenced from one sample in a study of T cell changes during pregnancy in multiple sclerosis. The assay was immunoSEQ multiplex PCR, and TCRdb's table has in-frame clones only and misses some. The sample consists of about 64,000 clones, over 85% of them appearing once. Sequenced here: peripheral blood, sampled in the second trimester of pregnancy. These receptors originate from a female donor with multiple sclerosis, enrolled in a pregnancy study.

The chain uses TRBV6-5 and TRBJ2-7, with 7 bases that match TRBD1. V shed 5 bases, J shed 2 bases, and the junction held 6 bases outside the gene matches. Germline lookup yields CDR1 MNHEY and CDR2 SVGAGI. The CDR3 has 14 residues. Here the CDR3 reads CASSLGTVPYEQYF. DNA for the CDR3: TGTGCCAGCAGTCTCGGGACAGTTCCCTACGAGCAGTACTTC.

This clone has only one observation. This chain links TRBV10-3 with TRBJ2-2, with a tentative D call TRBD2 (6 bases). V was trimmed by 0 bases and J by 2 bases, leaving 19 bases between them. Per germline, CDR1 ENHRY and CDR2 SYGVKD. The CDR3 covers 19 residues. The CDR3 nucleotides read TGTGCCATCAGTGAGTCGATTATTGGGGCTAGCGACAACACCGGGGAGCTGTTTTTT. Protein: CAISESIIGASDNTGELFF.

The chain joins TRBV13 to TRBJ2-3; 12 positions agree with TRBD2. From germline, CDR1 is PRHDT and CDR2 FYEKMQ (reference sequence). J lost 5 bases, V lost 5 bases, and 11 bases had no gene match. This CDR3 region has 17 residues. CDR3 protein: CASSARLAGEVIDTQYF. The CDR3 nucleotides are TGTGCCAGCAGCGCCCGACTAGCGGGAGAGGTCATAGATACGCAGTATTTT.

The chain carries TRBV7-5 and TRBJ1-1. TRBV7-5 is a known pseudogene. This CDR3 is 13 amino acids long. DNA for the CDR3: TGTGTCAGAAGCCTGCCCGGGAACACTGAAGCTTTCTTT. Protein product: CVRSLPGNTEAFF.

A single count supports this clone. The chain carries TRBV4-1 and TRBJ2-7; D call uncertain. The CDR3 loop spans 12 amino acids. V shed 1 base and J shed 4 bases, with 5 bases lying between them. Germline CDR1 and CDR2: MGHRA and YSYEKL. Written as DNA, the CDR3 is TGCGCCAGCAGCCAAGGGCAATACGAGCAGTACTTC. It encodes CASSQGQYEQYF.

The chain has TRBV5-5 and TRBJ2-5, with D possibly TRBD2 on 6 matching bases. The CDR3 spans 15 residues. Germline assignment: CDR1 SGHKS and CDR2 YYEKEE (reference sequence). V shed 0 bases and J shed 2 bases, with 11 bases lying between them. The CDR3 spells CASSLDTGTQETQYF. For the CDR3, the DNA is TGTGCCAGCAGCTTGGATACGGGGACTCAAGAGACCCAGTACTTC.

The chain links TRBV7-6 to TRBJ2-1, with 10 bases aligning to TRBD2. Looked up from germline, CDR1 is SGHVS and CDR2 is FNYEAQ. The J segment lost 9 bases and the V segment lost 1 base, leaving 9 bases of the junction unmatched. CDR3 size: 16 residues. CDR3 in DNA: TGTGCCAGCAGCTTAGTCTGGACTAGCGGAGGGGGTGAGCAGTTCTTC. Translated, it gives CASSLVWTSGGGEQFF.

V usage is TRBV6-4 and J usage is TRBJ1-1; possible D gene TRBD1, 6 bases. The CDR3 length is 15 residues. In germline, CDR1 is MRHNA, CDR2 SNTAGT. V was trimmed by 2 bases and J by 6 bases, leaving 16 bases between them. For the CDR3, the DNA is TGTGCCAGCAGTGACACCCCCGAGGGGGGGGCTGAAGCTTTCTTT. It encodes CASSDTPEGGAEAFF.

V and J are TRBV2 and TRBJ2-1; the match to TRBD1 covers 9 bases. CDR1 is SNHLY and CDR2 is FYNNEI in the germline V gene. This CDR3 is built from 14 residues. V dropped 6 bases and J dropped 1; count of bases not matched to a gene: 1. CDR3 sequence reads: CASRDRGSYNEQFF. DNA of the CDR3: TGTGCCAGCAGGGACAGGGGTTCCTACAATGAGCAGTTCTTC.

The V call is TRBV5-1, the J call TRBJ2-2; 8 bases agree with TRBD1. Trimming removed 7 bases from V and 0 bases from J; junction bases left unmatched: 2. This CDR3 comprises 14 residues. Germline V gene sequence: CDR1 SGHRS, CDR2 YFSETQ. The DNA for the CDR3 is TGCGCCAGCGAGACAGGGGCGAACACCGGGGAGCTGTTTTTT. It yields the protein CASETGANTGELFF. The variable domain in full, with the rest retrieved from reference TRBV5-1 and TRBJ2-2, is KAGVTQTPRYLIKTRGQQVTLSCSPISGHRSVSWYQQTPGQGLQFLFEYFSETQRNKGNFPGRFSGRQFSNSRSEMNVSTLELGDSALYLCASETGANTGELFFGEGSRLTVL.

The V call is TRBV4-1, the J call TRBJ1-2; D unclear. This CDR3 is 17 amino acids long. V gave up 4 bases and J gave up 0 bases, with 18 bases separating them. Per the germline V gene, CDR1 is MGHRA and CDR2 is YSYEKL. The CDR3 DNA reads TGCGCCAGCAGCCCCCAAGACGGGATATTAGCTAACTATGGCTACACCTTC. It translates to CASSPQDGILANYGYTF.

The chain has TRBV19 and TRBJ2-1; no clear D. Germline V lookup: CDR1 LNHDA, CDR2 SQIVND (reference sequence). Trimming removed 4 bases at V and 9 bases at J, with 13 bases between. This CDR3 comprises 13 residues. The CDR3 nucleotides are TGTGCCAGTAGTAAACAACTATTTAGTGAGCAGTTCTTC. Its translation: CASSKQLFSEQFF.

The chain carries TRBV27 and TRBJ2-7, with a weak D call TRBD1 (5 bases). The CDR3 is made up of 14 amino acids. The V end lost 3 bases, the J end lost 2 bases, and 11 bases lay between the germline ends. CDR1 and CDR2 (germline): MNHEY, SMNVEV (reference sequence). DNA of the CDR3: TGTGCCAGCAGTTTGTCAAGGGGTCCCTACGAGCAGTACTTC. Translation: CASSLSRGPYEQYF.

This chain joins TRBV18 and TRBJ1-4, with D uncertain. Trimming stripped 5 bases from V and 3 bases from J, with 13 bases between. This CDR3 has 15 residues. Germline V gene data show CDR1 as KGHSH and CDR2 as LQKENI. For the CDR3, the DNA is TGTGCCAGCTCAGCCAATGCGGATCCTAATGAAAAACTGTTTTTT. Amino acid sequence: CASSANADPNEKLFF.

The rearrangement uses TRBV19 and TRBJ2-7, with 8 positions matching TRBD2. The length of the CDR3 is 14 residues. CDR1 LNHDA and CDR2 SQIVND come from the germline V gene (reference sequence). V lost 8 bases and J lost 5; bases outside the gene matches: 11. The DNA for the CDR3 is TGTGCCAGTTCCAGTGACGGACTAGCTGACGAGCAGTACTTC. It specifies CASSSDGLADEQYF.

Notes on this clone: This sample includes further DNA sequences coding for the same CDR3. This CDR3 reads CASSVAWQNTEAFF. In DNA form, the CDR3 reads TGTGCCAGCAGCGTAGCATGGCAGAACACTGAAGCTTTCTTT. The chain carries TRBV9 and TRBJ1-1; D unclear. Deletions cut 0 bases from V and 1 base from J, with 7 bases between. Germline-derived CDR1 and CDR2 are SGDLS and YYNGEE. This CDR3 contains 14 residues.